This passage covers 19 T cell receptor beta chains from one sample sequenced in a study of human T cells and chemical hapten exposure. The time point is: patch test 3, about 24 weeks after DPC sensitization. As for treatment: therapeutic diphenylcyclopropenone sensitization with weekly scalp DPC. TCRdb processed the RACE reads anew with MiXCR; each CDR3 protein has one entry. The sample shows about 82,000 distinct CDR3 sequences, 10% to 15% of them seen only once. This sample comprised whole blood, obtained in connection with sensitization to the hapten diphenylcyclopropenone (DPC). The receptors were sampled from a woman between 50 and 59 years old with alopecia areata. Some clones in this sample may be carry-over from other donors' samples.

This clonotype occurred many times. This chain's CDR3 is CASSDPTLASYEQYF. Here the CDR3 DNA reads TGCGCCAGCAGCGACCCCACCCTAGCGTCCTACGAGCAGTACTTC. The chain recombines TRBV5-1 with TRBJ2-7, with D maybe TRBD2 (6 bases). The CDR3 is 15 amino acids. Trimming took off 4 bases at V and 1 base at J, with 15 bases between the two ends. Germline V gene sequence: CDR1 SGHRS, CDR2 YFSETQ.

This clonotype has a single count. V usage is TRBV20-1 and J usage is TRBJ2-7; 9 positions match TRBD1. Germline assignment: CDR1 DFQATT and CDR2 SNEGSKA (reference sequence). CDR3 size: 14 residues. Trimming cost V 4 bases and J 3 bases; bases outside gene matches: 7. The CDR3 DNA sequence: TGCAGTGCTACACCCCGGGACAGGGACTACGAGCAGTACTTC. Translated, it gives CSATPRDRDYEQYF.

As concerns this clonotype: This may stem from a read error, because a much larger clone lies one nucleotide away. No conserved phenylalanine or tryptophan ends this CDR3, so it is likely a read error. CDR3 loop: CSVGLAGGYEQYL. Here the CDR3 DNA reads TGCAGCGTAGGACTAGCGGGAGGGTACGAGCAGTACCTC. The rearrangement links TRBV29-1 to TRBJ2-7; 15 bases fit TRBD2. CDR3 size: 13 residues. Trimming cost V 6 bases and J 4 bases; bases outside gene matches: 1. Germline V lookup: CDR1 SQVTM, CDR2 ANQGSEA.

This clonotype appeared many times. The CDR3 region has the DNA TGTGCCAGCAGCCAAGATGATAGGGGATTCTACGAGCAGTACTTC. Encoded protein: CASSQDDRGFYEQYF. J is TRBJ2-7 and V is TRBV3-1; maybe TRBD1 (5 bases). Per the germline V gene, CDR1 is LGHDT and CDR2 is YNNKEL (reference sequence). V lost 0 bases and J lost 3, with 12 bases in between. CDR3 length: 15 amino acids.

Turning to this clonotype: A much larger clonotype is one base distant, so this may be a read error. The CDR3 sequence: CSVESQQETQYF. CDR3 bases: TGCAGCGTTGAAAGTCAGCAAGAGACCCAGTACTTC. The rearrangement uses TRBV29-1 and TRBJ2-5; no clear D gene. From germline, CDR1 is SQVTM and CDR2 ANQGSEA. This CDR3 has 12 residues. The V end lost 2 bases, the J end lost 2 bases, and 6 bases lay between the germline ends.

Many counts were recorded for this clonotype. The chain joins TRBV3-1 to TRBJ2-7, with 10 bases fitting TRBD2. V was pared by 2 bases and J by 2 bases, with 3 bases of the junction left unmatched. The CDR3 contains 15 residues. Germline V gives CDR1 LGHDT, CDR2 YNNKEL (reference sequence). The CDR3, as DNA: TGTGCCAGCAGCCAACGTCTAGCGGGAGCCTACGAGCAGTACTTC. Protein: CASSQRLAGAYEQYF.

The V call is TRBV12-3 or TRBV12-4, the J call TRBJ2-2; a possible D gene is TRBD2 (5 bases). This CDR3 has 14 amino acids. The V and J ends lost 7 bases and 6 bases respectively, with 15 bases between them. The CDR3, as DNA: TGTGCCAGCACTCCCCAGGTGGGAGCCGGGGAGCTGTTTTTT. Translated: CASTPQVGAGELFF.

This clonotype came up many times. The V and J genes are TRBV20-1 and TRBJ2-2; TRBD2 matches 8 bases. This CDR3 spans 15 amino acids. Germline-derived CDR1 and CDR2 are DFQATT and SNEGSKA (reference sequence). After removal of 0 bases from V and 5 bases from J, the junction contained 5 bases not matched to a gene. The CDR3 here is CSARDGGRTTGELFF. CDR3 nucleotides: TGCAGTGCTAGAGATGGCGGGAGGACAACCGGGGAGCTGTTTTTT.

This clonotype was counted at least ten times. This rearrangement joins TRBV20-1 to TRBJ2-1; maybe TRBD1 (8 bases). The V gene's germline CDR1 is DFQATT and CDR2 SNEGSKA (reference sequence). V shed 1 base and J shed 8 bases, with 12 bases lying between them. CDR3 length: 13 residues. Here the CDR3 DNA reads TGCAGTGCTAGAGGACAGGGGAGGGATGAGCAGTTCTTC. Translated, it gives CSARGQGRDEQFF.

The rearrangement joins TRBV20-1 to TRBJ2-2; 8 bases line up with TRBD2. The V gene end was trimmed by 0 bases and the J gene end by 7 bases; junction bases not matched to a gene: 7. Germline CDR1 DFQATT, CDR2 SNEGSKA (reference sequence). CDR3 length: 15 residues. The CDR3 loop is CSARDAGGGNGELFF. CDR3 DNA sequence: TGCAGTGCTAGAGATGCGGGAGGAGGGAACGGGGAGCTGTTTTTT.

The CDR3 here is CASSPPLEANTEAFF. CDR3 in DNA: TGTGCCAGCTCACCACCCTTGGAAGCGAACACTGAAGCTTTCTTT. This chain links TRBV18 with TRBJ1-1; D remains ambiguous. Germline V gives CDR1 KGHSH, CDR2 LQKENI. V was trimmed by 0 bases and J by 1 base, leaving 9 bases between them. The CDR3 contains 15 residues.

This clonotype was found many times. For the CDR3, the DNA is TGCAGCGTTGATCACGGGAGCAGCACAGATACGCAGTATTTT. Protein: CSVDHGSSTDTQYF. The chain employs TRBV29-1 and TRBJ2-3, with D perhaps TRBD2 (6 bases). Looked up from germline, CDR1 is SQVTM and CDR2 is ANQGSEA. Trimming took 3 bases from V and 0 from J, leaving 10 bases between them. The CDR3 length is 14 residues.

This clonotype was seen more than once but under ten times. This sequence joins TRBV20-1 and TRBJ2-1; maybe TRBD2 (5 bases). The ends were cut back, 3 bases at V and 0 bases at J, with 9 bases in the middle. CDR1 is DFQATT, CDR2 SNEGSKA, per germline (reference sequence). This CDR3 comprises 14 residues. CDR3 amino acids: CSASSGSSYNEQFF. For the CDR3, the DNA is TGCAGTGCTAGCAGCGGAAGCTCCTACAATGAGCAGTTCTTC.

The J gene is TRBJ2-5, the V gene TRBV2, with TRBD2 identical over 7 bases. The junction had 1 base not matched to a gene; V was cut back by 5 bases and J by 1 base. This CDR3 is built from 13 residues. The germline V gene has CDR1 SNHLY and CDR2 FYNNEI. The CDR3 protein is CASSLAVQETQYF. In nucleotides, the CDR3 is TGTGCCAGCAGTCTAGCGGTCCAAGAGACCCAGTACTTC.

In this sample, this clonotype turned up many times. The chain recombines TRBV30 with TRBJ1-6; D remains ambiguous. CDR3 length: 14 residues. V was clipped by 0 bases and J by 6 bases, with 9 bases between them. Germline loops: CDR1 GTSNPN, CDR2 SVGIG (reference sequence). CDR3 amino acids: CAWSVAQFNSPLHF. DNA for the CDR3: TGTGCCTGGAGTGTAGCGCAATTTAATTCACCCCTCCACTTT.

This clonotype was detected many times. The gene calls are TRBV6-1 and TRBJ2-1; no clear D gene. The CDR3 consists of 16 residues. V was cut by 2 bases and J by 2 bases, with 13 bases left in between. CDR1 MNHNS and CDR2 SASEGT come from the germline V gene. CDR3 nucleotide sequence: TGTGCCAGCAGTGAAAAAAACAGCGAAACCTACAATGAGCAGTTCTTC. Encoded protein: CASSEKNSETYNEQFF.

The chain employs TRBV29-1 and TRBJ2-5; TRBD1 matches 8 bases. CDR1 and CDR2 (germline): SQVTM, ANQGSEA. Losses at the gene ends were 7 bases for V and 2 bases for J; bases not matched to a gene: 6. This CDR3 comprises 13 residues. CDR3 amino acids: CSAGTGGQETQYF. The CDR3 region has the DNA TGCAGCGCGGGGACAGGAGGGCAAGAGACCCAGTACTTC.

The chain has TRBV20-1 and TRBJ1-2; D may be TRBD1 (6 bases). Trimming cost V 6 bases and J 1 base, with 12 bases left between them. CDR3 size: 13 residues. Germline CDR1 DFQATT, CDR2 SNEGSKA (reference sequence). CDR3 loop: CSAPRGINYGYTF. The CDR3 bases are TGCAGTGCCCCGAGGGGGATTAACTATGGCTACACCTTC.

This rearrangement joins TRBV18 to TRBJ2-1; D is unclear. Deletions cut 2 bases from V and 9 bases from J, with 11 bases between. The length of the CDR3 is 13 residues. Germline CDR1 KGHSH, CDR2 LQKENI. The CDR3: CASSPGPAAEQFF. The CDR3 nucleotides read TGTGCCAGCTCACCAGGCCCGGCGGCTGAGCAGTTCTTC.